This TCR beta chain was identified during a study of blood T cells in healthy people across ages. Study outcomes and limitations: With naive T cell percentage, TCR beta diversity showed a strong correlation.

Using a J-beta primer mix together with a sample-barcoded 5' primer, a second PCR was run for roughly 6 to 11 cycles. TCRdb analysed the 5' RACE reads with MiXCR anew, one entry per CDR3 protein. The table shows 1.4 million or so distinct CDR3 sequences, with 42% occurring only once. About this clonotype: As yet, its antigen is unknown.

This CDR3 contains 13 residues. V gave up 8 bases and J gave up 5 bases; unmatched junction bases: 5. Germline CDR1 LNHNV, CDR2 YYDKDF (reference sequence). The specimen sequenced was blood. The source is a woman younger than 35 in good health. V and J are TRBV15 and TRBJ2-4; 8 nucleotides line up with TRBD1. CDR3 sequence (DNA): TGTGCCACCGCGGACAGGGCTGAAAACATTCAGTACTTC. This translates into CATADRAENIQYF.